Given below is one T cell receptor (beta chain) in context. Trimming removed 0 bases at V and 3 bases at J, with 8 bases between. The CDR3 is 13 amino acids. Germline CDR1 is GTSNPN and CDR2 is SVGIG (reference sequence). These data are taken from a study of blood T cell repertoires in COVID-19. As for the study in general: Acute and convalescent COVID-19 samples came from the United States, Italy and Spain. PBMCs, B-cell-depleted T cells, or T cells were the source of the cDNA or gDNA that made up the material.

As processed by the authors: Quantification of nucleated cells was approximated via reference gene primer amplification. Only in-frame clones appear in the TCRdb table, and some are missing; sequencing was by immunoSEQ multiplex PCR. V and J calls and clone size are given by that table; D and trimming were obtained from the DNA. The table records about 230,000 clones, 81% of them present only once. The receptor's source is a woman of 80 years or more with acute or convalescent COVID-19. The chain has TRBV30 and TRBJ1-2; no definite D call. The sequenced sample was peripheral blood. The CDR3 sequence is CAWSVRVDYGYTF. As DNA, the CDR3 is TGTGCCTGGAGTGTGAGGGTTGACTATGGCTACACCTTC.